The 27 T cell receptor beta chains listed next were all sequenced from one sample in a study of tumor-infiltrating lymphocytes in primary liver carcinoma. From 450 to 550 ng total RNA, TCR beta cDNA was generated with a primer in the constant region. TCR beta libraries came from three nested multiplex PCR rounds using slightly modified ARM-PCR. It was with TRBV1-TRBV30 forward primers and a C-beta reverse primer that the first two PCR rounds were run, at roughly 10 cycles each. TCRdb called the multiplex PCR reads again in MiXCR, with one record for every CDR3 protein. This sample carries about 37,000 distinct CDR3 sequences, roughly 80% of them seen once, and the ten largest clones take around 38%. The study co-extracted DNA and RNA from about 20-30 mg of unsorted bulk tissue. Source material: tumor-adjacent normal liver tissue. These receptors were taken from a man in his forties or fifties with primary liver carcinoma and hepatitis B virus infection.

The chain recombines TRBV7-3 with TRBJ2-1; no definite D call. CDR1 is SGHTA and CDR2 is FQGTGA in the germline V gene. The V end was cut by 11 bases, the J end by 0 bases, with 17 bases between. This CDR3 contains 15 residues. CDR3 bases: TGTGCCGGCGGCTTAGGCCCGAGCTCCTACAATGAGCAGTTCTTC. This translates into CAGGLGPSSYNEQFF.

Comment on this clonotype: Here the CDR3 omits its conserved ending phenylalanine or tryptophan, so a read error is the likely source. V gene TRBV11-2 combines with J gene TRBJ2-3, with D uncertain. TRBJ1-5 matches the DNA end more closely, so the J call is doubtful. Germline-derived CDR1 and CDR2 are SGHAT and FQNNGV. The CDR3 runs to 17 residues. CDR3 sequence: CASTDQVSSGNSDTQHL. For the CDR3, the DNA is TGTGCTAGCACCGACCAGGTTTCTAGCGGGAACTCAGATACGCAGCATCTT.

This clonotype was counted a few times. The rearrangement links TRBV28 to TRBJ2-1, with TRBD2 matching over 10 bases. CDR1 is MDHEN and CDR2 is SYDVKM in the germline V gene. V was clipped by 4 bases and J by 3 bases; unmatched bases: 9. The CDR3 consists of 17 residues. The CDR3 is CASSSSTSGHFYNEQFF. The CDR3 DNA sequence: TGTGCCAGCAGTTCGTCGACTAGCGGGCATTTCTACAATGAGCAGTTCTTC.

Turning to this clonotype: As the CDR3 is not closed by the conserved phenylalanine or tryptophan, this likely results from a read error. The chain combines TRBV6-1 with TRBJ2-3; 8 bases fit TRBD2. The CDR3 is 16 amino acids. Germline V gives CDR1 MNHNS, CDR2 SASEGT. J gave up 0 bases and V 4 bases, and 6 bases lay outside the gene matches. The CDR3 bases are TGTGCCAGCAGTGGAATCCCGGGAGGGAGCACAGATACGCAGTATTTA. It yields the protein CASSGIPGGSTDTQYL.

As regards this clonotype: Germline and junction disagree at one end, which may indicate a read error. This chain uses TRBV12-3 or TRBV12-4 with TRBJ2-1, with D tentatively TRBD1 (5 bases). The CDR3 is 13 amino acids. DNA of the CDR3: TGTGCAAGCAGTCTCAGACAGAACAATGAGCAATTCTTC. Translating gives CASSLRQNNEQFF.

In its sample, this clonotype was seen once. One end of the junction fails to match germline, which may point to a read error. The genes are TRBV12-3 or TRBV12-4 and TRBJ1-1; TRBD1 might be the D (6 bases). The CDR3 consists of 13 residues. The chain's CDR3 is CTSSFSGAAEAFF. In DNA form, the CDR3 reads TGTACCAGTAGTTTTTCAGGGGCCGCTGAAGCCTTCTTT.

As concerns this clonotype: No conserved phenylalanine or tryptophan ends this CDR3, so it is likely a read error. This chain's CDR3 is CASSLDGLNTGELFL. In DNA form, the CDR3 reads TGTGCCAGTAGCTTGGACGGATTGAACACCGGGGAGCTGTTTCTT. The V call is TRBV5-4, the J call TRBJ2-2; no definite D call. This CDR3 is built from 15 residues. Germline CDR1 reads SGHNT; CDR2 reads YYREEE (reference sequence).

The gene calls are TRBV29-1 and TRBJ1-1, with D maybe TRBD1 (6 bases). V lost 5 bases to trimming and J lost 6 bases, with 19 bases between them. CDR1 is SQVTM and CDR2 is ANQGSEA in the germline V gene. The CDR3 is 14 residues long. The CDR3 sequence: CSVLRTDSDSEAFF. CDR3 bases: TGCAGCGTTCTTCGGACGGACAGCGACTCTGAAGCTTTCTTT. Using reference TRBV29-1 and TRBJ1-1 for the parts outside the CDR3, the full variable domain is SAVISQKPSRDICQRGTSLTIQCQVDSQVTMMFWYRQQPGQSLTLIATANQGSEATYESGFVIDKFPISRPNLTFSTLTVSNMSPEDSSIYLCSVLRTDSDSEAFFGQGTRLTVV.

Of note for this clonotype: Germline and junction disagree at one end, which may indicate a read error. This chain connects TRBV12-3 or TRBV12-4 to TRBJ1-1, with D uncertain. The CDR3 is 13 amino acids. DNA of the CDR3: TGTGCCAGCAATCCTGGGCGGGCCCTTTCGGCTCTCTTT. Its protein is CASNPGRALSALF.

This chain links TRBV15 with TRBJ2-3; weak D call: TRBD2 (5 bases). The length of the CDR3 is 14 residues. In germline, CDR1 is LNHNV, CDR2 YYDKDF (reference sequence). CDR3 in DNA: TGTGCTACCCGGCTGGGAGCGGACACAGATACGCAGTATTTT. It yields the protein CATRLGADTDTQYF.

This chain uses TRBV5-1 with TRBJ1-1, with 10 bases fitting TRBD1. CDR1 SGHRS and CDR2 YFSETQ come from the germline V gene. The CDR3 sequence is 15 residues long. The CDR3 protein is CACSFHGTGDTEAFF. The CDR3 coding sequence is TGCGCATGCAGCTTTCACGGGACAGGGGACACTGAAGCTTTCTTT.

As concerns this clonotype: At one of its ends the junction is not consistent with the germline gene, which may arise from a read error. The rearrangement links TRBV11-2 to TRBJ2-3, with D possibly TRBD2 on 5 matching bases. The CDR3 is made up of 16 amino acids. CDR1 SGHAT and CDR2 FQNNGV come from the germline V gene. The CDR3 protein is CASSSTTSPGRDMQYF. DNA for the CDR3: TGTGCCAGCAGCTCAACTACTAGTCCGGGTAGAGATATGCAGTATTTT.

Worth noting for this clonotype: An end of the junction differs from the germline gene, which may be a read error. The V and J genes are TRBV12-3 or TRBV12-4 and TRBJ2-2; 12 bases match TRBD2. The CDR3 loop spans 18 amino acids. The CDR3 DNA is TGTGCCAGCAGTTCGGGACTAGCGGGTGGGACGAACACCGGGGATCTGTTTTTT. It translates to CASSSGLAGGTNTGDLFF.

By proportion, this clonotype is medium-sized. The chain has TRBV5-1 and TRBJ2-2, with 7 nucleotides matching TRBD1. V shed 4 bases and J 0 bases; nucleotides not matched to a gene: 3. The germline V gene has CDR1 SGHRS and CDR2 YFSETQ. The CDR3 is 15 residues long. In nucleotides, the CDR3 is TGCGCCAGCAGCGACAGGGTCCCGAACACCGGGGAGCTGTTTTTT. It yields the protein CASSDRVPNTGELFF.

Note on this clonotype: Germline and junction disagree at one end, which may indicate a read error. J is TRBJ2-5 and V is TRBV5-8; D gene ambiguous. This CDR3 is built from 15 residues. Germline V CDR1 and CDR2: SGHTS, YDEGEE. The CDR3 reads CVSSLDPVTQETQYF. The CDR3 DNA sequence: TGTGTCAGCAGCTTGGACCCGGTAACACAAGAGACCCAGTACTTC.

Points on this clonotype: A junction end diverges from the germline sequence, so it may reflect a read error. The chain joins TRBV14 to TRBJ1-1; the D gene is possibly TRBD1 (5 bases). The CDR3 totals 13 residues. Germline CDR1 is SGHDN and CDR2 is FVKESK. The CDR3 region is CANSQGGGPEAFF. Written as DNA, the CDR3 is TGTGCCAACAGCCAGGGTGGAGGGCCTGAAGCTTTCTTT. Complete variable domain (other parts from reference TRBV14 and TRBJ1-1): EAGVTQFPSHSVIEKGQTVTLRCDPISGHDNLYWYRRVMGKEIKFLLHFVKESKQDESGMPNNRFLAERTGGTYSTLKVQPAELEDSGVYFCANSQGGGPEAFFGQGTRLTVV.

About this clonotype itself: Because the CDR3 is missing its conserved closing phenylalanine or tryptophan, this is likely a read error. The DNA for the CDR3 is TGTGCCGGCAGCTTAGATAGGGGCGGGAGGTTCTACAATAAGCAGTTCGTC. Amino acid sequence: CAGSLDRGGRFYNKQFV. The chain carries TRBV11-2 and TRBJ2-1; TRBD2 matches at 8 bases. Germline V gives CDR1 SGHAT, CDR2 FQNNGV. CDR3 length: 17 residues.

The chain combines TRBV11-2 with TRBJ2-7; D is perhaps TRBD1 (6 bases). Germline loops: CDR1 SGHAT, CDR2 FQNNGV. The CDR3 consists of 19 residues. The V gene lost 3 bases and the J gene lost 4 bases, with 28 bases spanning the gap. CDR3 bases: TGTGCCAGCAGCTTCGACAGGCCCCGACATCCTTCATACGGTTACGAGCAGTACTTC. It yields the protein CASSFDRPRHPSYGYEQYF.

As to this clonotype: Compared with germline, one end of the junction differs, possibly owing to a read error. This chain joins TRBV5-6 and TRBJ2-7, with 7 bases that match TRBD1. Germline values: CDR1 SGHDT, CDR2 YYEEEE. CDR3 length: 19 amino acids. The DNA of the CDR3 is TGTGCCAGCAGCGCCACAGGGGCCCGCGATGGGCAGAACTCCTACGAGCTGTACTTC. Protein product: CASSATGARDGQNSYELYF.

As for this clonotype: One end of the junction varies from germline; a read error may be responsible. The rearrangement uses TRBV11-1 and TRBJ2-4, with 13 bases lining up with TRBD2. This CDR3 has 17 residues. Germline values: CDR1 SGHAT, CDR2 FQDESV (reference sequence). CDR3 region: CASSLPGTSGTNNIQCF. Written as DNA, the CDR3 is TGTGCCAGCAGCCTTCCCGGGACTAGCGGGACCAACAACATTCAGTGCTTC.

For this clonotype: This may be a read error: a much more frequent sequence differs by one nucleotide. The conserved phenylalanine or tryptophan normally closing the CDR3 is absent here, so this likely arose from a read error. This chain connects TRBV5-1 to TRBJ1-4; D uncertain. Germline V CDR1 and CDR2: SGHRS, YFSETQ. The CDR3 covers 13 residues. The CDR3 DNA reads as TGCGTCAGCAGCTTGGACGGGTTTGAAAAACTGTTTCTT. This codes for CVSSLDGFEKLFL.

This clonotype was counted a few times. The chain links TRBV6-5 to TRBJ2-7; tentative D call: TRBD2 (5 bases). The CDR3 is made up of 14 amino acids. V was clipped by 5 bases and J by 5 bases, with 16 bases between them. Germline CDR1 and CDR2: MNHEY and SVGAGI. Written as DNA, the CDR3 is TGTGCCAGCAGTCCGGAACTAGGGTTGAACGAGCAGTACTTC. Its protein product is CASSPELGLNEQYF.

As concerns this clonotype: The junction departs from germline at one end; a sequencing error may be responsible. The chain recombines TRBV6-5 with TRBJ2-2, with TRBD1 identical over 8 bases. The germline CDR1 and CDR2 sequences are MNHEY and SVGAGI. The CDR3 loop spans 15 amino acids. In DNA form, the CDR3 reads TGTGCCAGGGGTTATCAGGACAGGGTCACCGGGGAGCTGTTGTTT. Translating gives CARGYQDRVTGELLF.

As for this clonotype: The conserved phenylalanine or tryptophan is not found at the CDR3 terminus, so this likely reflects a read error. In nucleotides, the CDR3 is TGCGCCAACAGCCAAGATGGGCCTGCGGGGTGGACCCAGTACTAC. Translating gives CANSQDGPAGWTQYY. The rearrangement links TRBV4-3 to TRBJ2-5, with a weak D call TRBD2 (6 bases). Germline V gene sequence: CDR1 LGHNA, CDR2 YSLEER. This CDR3 has 15 amino acids.

In the case of this clonotype: No conserved phenylalanine or tryptophan ends this CDR3, so it is likely a read error. The V and J genes are TRBV7-9 and TRBJ2-7; D not certain. CDR3 length: 16 residues. V lost 5 bases, J lost 0 bases, and 17 bases lay in between. In germline, CDR1 is SEHNR, CDR2 FQNEAQ (reference sequence). The CDR3 region is CASSPSHHLSSYEQYI. CDR3 DNA sequence: TGTGCCAGCAGCCCAAGCCATCACTTGAGCTCCTACGAGCAGTACATC.

Notes on this clonotype: One end of the junction fails to match germline, which may point to a read error. The V gene is TRBV12-3 or TRBV12-4, the J gene TRBJ2-1; D call uncertain. The CDR3 has 13 amino acids. The chain's CDR3 is CVSSIRPYNEQFF. The CDR3 DNA reads TGTGTCAGCAGTATAAGACCCTACAATGAGCAGTTCTTC.

Worth noting for this clonotype: Compared with germline, one end of the junction differs, possibly owing to a read error. V usage is TRBV29-1 and J usage is TRBJ2-3; D call uncertain. The length of the CDR3 is 13 residues. Germline CDR1 reads SQVTM; CDR2 reads ANQGSEA. The CDR3: CNVGQIRADTQYF. The CDR3 region has the DNA TGCAACGTTGGCCAGATTCGGGCAGATACACAGTATTTT.